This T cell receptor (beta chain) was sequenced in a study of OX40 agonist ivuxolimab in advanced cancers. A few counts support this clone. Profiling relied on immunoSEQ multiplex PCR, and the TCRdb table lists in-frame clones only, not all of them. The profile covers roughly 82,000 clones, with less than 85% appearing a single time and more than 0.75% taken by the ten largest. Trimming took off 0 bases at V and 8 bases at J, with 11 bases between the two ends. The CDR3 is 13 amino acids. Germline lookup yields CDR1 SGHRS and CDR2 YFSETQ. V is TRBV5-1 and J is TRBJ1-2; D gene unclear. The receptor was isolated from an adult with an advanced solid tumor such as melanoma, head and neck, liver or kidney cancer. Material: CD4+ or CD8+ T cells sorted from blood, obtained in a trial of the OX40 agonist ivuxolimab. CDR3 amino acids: CASSLDTVEGYTF. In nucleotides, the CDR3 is TGCGCCAGCAGCTTGGATACAGTGGAAGGCTACACCTTC.